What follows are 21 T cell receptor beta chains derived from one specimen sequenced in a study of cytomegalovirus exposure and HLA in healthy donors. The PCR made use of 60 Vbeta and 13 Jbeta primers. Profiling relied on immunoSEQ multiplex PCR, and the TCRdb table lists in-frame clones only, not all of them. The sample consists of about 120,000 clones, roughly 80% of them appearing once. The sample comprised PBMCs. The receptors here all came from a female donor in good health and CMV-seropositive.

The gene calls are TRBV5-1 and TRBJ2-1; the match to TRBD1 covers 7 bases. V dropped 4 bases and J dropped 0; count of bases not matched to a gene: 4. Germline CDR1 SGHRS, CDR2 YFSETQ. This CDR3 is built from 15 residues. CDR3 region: CASSVTGDSYNEQFF. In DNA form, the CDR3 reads TGCGCCAGCAGCGTAACAGGGGACTCCTACAATGAGCAGTTCTTC.

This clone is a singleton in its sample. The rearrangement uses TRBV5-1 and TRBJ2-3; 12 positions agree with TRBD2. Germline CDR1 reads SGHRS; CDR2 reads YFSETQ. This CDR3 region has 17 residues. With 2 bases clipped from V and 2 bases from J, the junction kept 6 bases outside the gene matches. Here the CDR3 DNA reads TGCGCCAGCAGCTTTACTAGCGGGGGGTATCACACAGATACGCAGTATTTT. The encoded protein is CASSFTSGGYHTDTQYF.

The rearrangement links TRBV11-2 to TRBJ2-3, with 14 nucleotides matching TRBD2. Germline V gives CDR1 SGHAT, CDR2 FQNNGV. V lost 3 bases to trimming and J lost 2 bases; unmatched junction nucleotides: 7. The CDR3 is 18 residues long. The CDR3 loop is CASSFERTSGGITDTQYF. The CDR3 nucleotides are TGTGCCAGCAGCTTTGAACGGACTAGCGGGGGGATCACAGATACGCAGTATTTT.

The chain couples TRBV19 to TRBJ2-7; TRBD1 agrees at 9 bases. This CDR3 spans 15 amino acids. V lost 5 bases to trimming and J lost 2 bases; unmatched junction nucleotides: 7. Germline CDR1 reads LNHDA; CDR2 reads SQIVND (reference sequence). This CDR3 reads CASSAGTGMPYEQYF. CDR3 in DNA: TGTGCCAGTAGTGCCGGGACAGGGATGCCCTACGAGCAGTACTTC.

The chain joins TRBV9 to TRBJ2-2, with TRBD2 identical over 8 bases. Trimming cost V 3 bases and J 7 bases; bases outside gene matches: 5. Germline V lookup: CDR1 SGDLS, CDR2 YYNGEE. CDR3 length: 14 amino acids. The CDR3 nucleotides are TGTGCCAGCAGCGCCCGACGGGGGGGCGGGGAGCTGTTTTTT. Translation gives CASSARRGGGELFF.

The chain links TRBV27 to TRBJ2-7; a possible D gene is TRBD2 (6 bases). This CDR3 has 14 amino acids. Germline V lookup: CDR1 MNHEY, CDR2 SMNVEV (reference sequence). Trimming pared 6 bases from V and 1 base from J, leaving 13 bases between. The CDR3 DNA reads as TGTGCCAGCAGCCTTAGTCGGGGGTCCTACGAGCAGTACTTC. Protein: CASSLSRGSYEQYF.

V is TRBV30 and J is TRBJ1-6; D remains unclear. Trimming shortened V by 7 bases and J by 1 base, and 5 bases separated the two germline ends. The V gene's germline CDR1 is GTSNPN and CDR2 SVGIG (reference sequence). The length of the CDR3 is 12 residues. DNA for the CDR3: TGTGCCTTCAGATCCTATAATTCACCCCTCCACTTT. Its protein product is CAFRSYNSPLHF.

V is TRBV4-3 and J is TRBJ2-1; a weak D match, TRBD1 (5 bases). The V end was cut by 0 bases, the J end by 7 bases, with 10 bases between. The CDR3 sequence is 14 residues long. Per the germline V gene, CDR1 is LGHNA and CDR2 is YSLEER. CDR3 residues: CASSQEAGPNEQFF. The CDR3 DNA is TGCGCCAGCAGCCAAGAGGCAGGGCCGAATGAGCAGTTCTTC.

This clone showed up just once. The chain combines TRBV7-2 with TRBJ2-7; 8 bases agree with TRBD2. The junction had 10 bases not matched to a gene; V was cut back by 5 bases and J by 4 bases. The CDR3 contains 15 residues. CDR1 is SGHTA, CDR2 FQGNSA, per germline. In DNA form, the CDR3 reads TGTGCCAGCAGCCTCTCGACTAGCGAGCTATACGAGCAGTACTTC. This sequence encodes CASSLSTSELYEQYF.

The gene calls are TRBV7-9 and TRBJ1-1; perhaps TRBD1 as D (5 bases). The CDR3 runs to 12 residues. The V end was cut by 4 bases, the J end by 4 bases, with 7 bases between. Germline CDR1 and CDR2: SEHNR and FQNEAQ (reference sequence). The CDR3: CASSWGGTEAFF. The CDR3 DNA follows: TGTGCCAGCAGCTGGGGGGGCACTGAAGCTTTCTTT.

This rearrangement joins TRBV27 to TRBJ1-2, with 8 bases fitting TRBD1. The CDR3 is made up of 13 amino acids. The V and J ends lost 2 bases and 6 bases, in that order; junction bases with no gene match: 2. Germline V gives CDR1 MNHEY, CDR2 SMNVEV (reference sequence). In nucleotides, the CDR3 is TGTGCCAGCAGTTTACAGGGGGCCAATGGCTACACCTTC. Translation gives CASSLQGANGYTF.

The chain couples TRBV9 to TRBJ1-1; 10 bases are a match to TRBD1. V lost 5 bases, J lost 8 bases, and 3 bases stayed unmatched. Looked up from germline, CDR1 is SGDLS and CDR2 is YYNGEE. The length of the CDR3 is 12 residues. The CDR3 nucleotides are TGTGCCAGCAGGGGGGGACAGGGGGAAGCTTTCTTT. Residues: CASRGGQGEAFF. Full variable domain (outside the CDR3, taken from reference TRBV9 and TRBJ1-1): DSGVTQTPKHLITATGQRVTLRCSPRSGDLSVYWYQQSLDQGLQFLIQYYNGEERAKGNILERFSAQQFPDLHSELNLSSLELGDSALYFCASRGGQGEAFFGQGTRLTVV.

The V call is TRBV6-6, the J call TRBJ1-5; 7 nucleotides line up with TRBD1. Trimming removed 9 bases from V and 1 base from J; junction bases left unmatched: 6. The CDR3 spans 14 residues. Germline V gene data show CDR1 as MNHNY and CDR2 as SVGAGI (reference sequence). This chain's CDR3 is CASFDRVSNQPQHF. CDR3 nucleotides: TGTGCCAGTTTCGACAGGGTAAGCAATCAGCCCCAGCATTTT.

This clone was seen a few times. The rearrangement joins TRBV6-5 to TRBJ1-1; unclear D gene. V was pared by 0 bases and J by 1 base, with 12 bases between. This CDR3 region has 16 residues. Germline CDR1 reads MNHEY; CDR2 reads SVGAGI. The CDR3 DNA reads TGTGCCAGCAGTTACTCGGGCAGAAGATGGAACACTGAAGCTTTCTTT. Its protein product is CASSYSGRRWNTEAFF.

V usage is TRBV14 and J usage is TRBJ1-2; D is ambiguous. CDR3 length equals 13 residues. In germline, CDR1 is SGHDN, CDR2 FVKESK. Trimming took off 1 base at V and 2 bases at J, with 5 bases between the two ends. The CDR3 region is CASSQVLNYGYTF. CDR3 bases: TGTGCCAGCAGCCAAGTTCTGAACTATGGCTACACCTTC.

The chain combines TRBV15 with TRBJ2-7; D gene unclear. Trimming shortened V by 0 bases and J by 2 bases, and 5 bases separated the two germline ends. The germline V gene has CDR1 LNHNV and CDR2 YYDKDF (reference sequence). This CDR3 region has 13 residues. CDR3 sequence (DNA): TGTGCCACCAGCAGAGATGCGACCTACGAGCAGTACTTC. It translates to CATSRDATYEQYF.

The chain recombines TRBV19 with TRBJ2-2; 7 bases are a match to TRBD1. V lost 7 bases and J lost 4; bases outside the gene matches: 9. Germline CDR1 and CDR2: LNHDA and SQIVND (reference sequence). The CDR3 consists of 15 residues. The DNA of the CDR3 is TGTGCCAGTAATAGGAACAACAGGGGCACCGGGGAGCTGTTTTTT. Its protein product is CASNRNNRGTGELFF.

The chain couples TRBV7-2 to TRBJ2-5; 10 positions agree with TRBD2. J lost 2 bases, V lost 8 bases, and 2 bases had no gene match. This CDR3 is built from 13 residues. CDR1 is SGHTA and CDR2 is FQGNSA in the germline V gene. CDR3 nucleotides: TGTGCCAGCGAGCGGGGGGGACAAGAGACCCAGTACTTC. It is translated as CASERGGQETQYF.

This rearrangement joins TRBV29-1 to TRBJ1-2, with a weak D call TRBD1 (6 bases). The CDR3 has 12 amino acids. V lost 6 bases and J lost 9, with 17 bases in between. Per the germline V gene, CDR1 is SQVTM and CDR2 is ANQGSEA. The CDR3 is CSVPWGQGSYTF. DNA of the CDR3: TGCAGCGTCCCCTGGGGGCAGGGAAGCTACACCTTC.

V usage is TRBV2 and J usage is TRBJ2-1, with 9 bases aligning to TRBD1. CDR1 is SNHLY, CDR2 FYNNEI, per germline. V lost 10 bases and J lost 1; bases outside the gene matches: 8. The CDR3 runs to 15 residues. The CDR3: CAISGTGRSYNEQFF. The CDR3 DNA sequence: TGTGCCATCTCCGGGACAGGGAGGTCCTACAATGAGCAGTTCTTC.

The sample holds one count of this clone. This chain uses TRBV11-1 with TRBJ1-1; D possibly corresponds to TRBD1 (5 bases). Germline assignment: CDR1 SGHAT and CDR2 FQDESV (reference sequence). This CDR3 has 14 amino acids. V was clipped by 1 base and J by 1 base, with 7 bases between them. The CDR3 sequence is CASSLGDRNTEAFF. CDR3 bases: TGTGCCAGCAGCTTAGGAGACAGGAACACTGAAGCTTTCTTT.